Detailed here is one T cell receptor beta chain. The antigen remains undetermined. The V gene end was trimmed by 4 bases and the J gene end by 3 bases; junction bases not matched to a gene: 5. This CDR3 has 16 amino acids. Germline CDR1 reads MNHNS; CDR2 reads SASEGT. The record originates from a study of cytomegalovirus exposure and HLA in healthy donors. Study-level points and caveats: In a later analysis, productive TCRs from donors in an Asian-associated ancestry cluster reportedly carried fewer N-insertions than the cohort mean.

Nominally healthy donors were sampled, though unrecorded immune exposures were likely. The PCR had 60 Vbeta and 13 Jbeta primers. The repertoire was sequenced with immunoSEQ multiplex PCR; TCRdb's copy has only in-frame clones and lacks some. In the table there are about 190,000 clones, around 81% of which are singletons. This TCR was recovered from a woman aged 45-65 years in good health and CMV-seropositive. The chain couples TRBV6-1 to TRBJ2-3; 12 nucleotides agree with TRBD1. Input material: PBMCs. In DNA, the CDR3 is TGTGCCAGCAGTGCCGGGACAGGGGGCAGGACAGATACGCAGTATTTT. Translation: CASSAGTGGRTDTQYF.